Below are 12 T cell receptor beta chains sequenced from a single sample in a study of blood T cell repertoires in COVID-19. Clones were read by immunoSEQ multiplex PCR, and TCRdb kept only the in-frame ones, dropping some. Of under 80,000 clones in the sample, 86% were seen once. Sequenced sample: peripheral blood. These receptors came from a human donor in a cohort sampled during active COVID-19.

The CDR3 coding sequence is TGTGCCAGCAGTTTATACCACAGGAACACTGAAGCTTTCTTT. Its translation is CASSLYHRNTEAFF. The V and J genes are TRBV27 and TRBJ1-1; D gene uncertain. Trimming removed 1 base from V and 1 base from J, with 7 bases in between. The CDR3 covers 14 residues. CDR1 and CDR2 from the germline V gene are MNHEY and SMNVEV (reference sequence).

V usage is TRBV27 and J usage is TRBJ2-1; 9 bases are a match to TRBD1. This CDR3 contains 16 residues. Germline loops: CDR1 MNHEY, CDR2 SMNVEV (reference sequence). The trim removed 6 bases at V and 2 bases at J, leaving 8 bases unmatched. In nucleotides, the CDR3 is TGTGCCAGCAGCCCCTCCGGGACAGGGCCCTACAATGAGCAGTTCTTC. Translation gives CASSPSGTGPYNEQFF.

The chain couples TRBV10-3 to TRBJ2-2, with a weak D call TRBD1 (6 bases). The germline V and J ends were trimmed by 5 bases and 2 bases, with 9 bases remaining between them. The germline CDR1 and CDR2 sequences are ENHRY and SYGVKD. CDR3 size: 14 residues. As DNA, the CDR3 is TGTGCCATCAGTCGACAGGACAACACCGGGGAGCTGTTTTTT. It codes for CAISRQDNTGELFF.

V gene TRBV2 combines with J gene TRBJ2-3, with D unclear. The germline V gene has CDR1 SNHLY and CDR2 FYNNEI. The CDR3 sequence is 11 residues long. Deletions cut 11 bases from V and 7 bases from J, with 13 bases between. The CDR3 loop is CASATRYTQYF. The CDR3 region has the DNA TGTGCCTCCGCCACTCGGTATACGCAGTATTTT.

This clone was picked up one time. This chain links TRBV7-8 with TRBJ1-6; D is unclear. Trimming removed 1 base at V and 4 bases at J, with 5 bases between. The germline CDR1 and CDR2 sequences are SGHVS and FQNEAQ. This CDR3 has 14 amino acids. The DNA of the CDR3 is TGTGCCAGCAGCTTAGGAGGATATAATTCACCCCTCCACTTT. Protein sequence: CASSLGGYNSPLHF.

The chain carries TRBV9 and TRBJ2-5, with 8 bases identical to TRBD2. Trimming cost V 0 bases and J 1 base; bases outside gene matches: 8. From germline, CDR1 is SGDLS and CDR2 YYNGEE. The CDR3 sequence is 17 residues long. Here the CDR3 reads CASSVGSSGGPQETQYF. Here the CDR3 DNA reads TGTGCCAGCAGCGTAGGGTCCAGCGGGGGCCCCCAAGAGACCCAGTACTTC.

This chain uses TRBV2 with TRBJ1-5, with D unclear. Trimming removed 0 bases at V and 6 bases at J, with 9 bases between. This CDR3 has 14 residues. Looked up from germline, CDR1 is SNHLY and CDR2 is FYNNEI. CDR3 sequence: CASSEALASQPQHF. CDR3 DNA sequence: TGTGCCAGCAGTGAAGCGCTGGCCAGTCAGCCCCAGCATTTT.

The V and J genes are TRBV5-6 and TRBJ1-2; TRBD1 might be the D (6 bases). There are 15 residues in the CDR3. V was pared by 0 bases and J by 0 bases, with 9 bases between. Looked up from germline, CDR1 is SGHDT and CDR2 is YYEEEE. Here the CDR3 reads CASSLVAGANYGYTF. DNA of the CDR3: TGTGCCAGCAGCTTGGTAGCAGGGGCTAACTATGGCTACACCTTC.

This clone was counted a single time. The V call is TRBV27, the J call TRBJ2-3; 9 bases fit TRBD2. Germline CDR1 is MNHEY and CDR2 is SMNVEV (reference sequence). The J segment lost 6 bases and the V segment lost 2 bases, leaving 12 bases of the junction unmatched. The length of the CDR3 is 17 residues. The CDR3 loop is CASSLPYPSGEVDTQYF. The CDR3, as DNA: TGTGCCAGCAGTTTACCTTATCCTAGCGGGGAGGTGGATACGCAGTATTTT.

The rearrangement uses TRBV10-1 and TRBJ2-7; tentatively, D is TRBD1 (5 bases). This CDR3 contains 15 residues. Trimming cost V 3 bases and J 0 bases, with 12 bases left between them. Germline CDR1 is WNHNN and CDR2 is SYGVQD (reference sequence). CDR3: CASSELTDSSYEQYF. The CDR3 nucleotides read TGCGCCAGCAGTGAATTGACAGATAGCTCCTACGAGCAGTACTTC.

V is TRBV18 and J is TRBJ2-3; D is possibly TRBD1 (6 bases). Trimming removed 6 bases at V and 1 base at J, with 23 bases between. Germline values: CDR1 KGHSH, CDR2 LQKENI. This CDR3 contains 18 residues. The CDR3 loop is CASSQTGPDPGGTDTQYF. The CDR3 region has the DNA TGTGCCAGCTCCCAGACAGGTCCCGATCCTGGTGGCACAGATACGCAGTATTTT.

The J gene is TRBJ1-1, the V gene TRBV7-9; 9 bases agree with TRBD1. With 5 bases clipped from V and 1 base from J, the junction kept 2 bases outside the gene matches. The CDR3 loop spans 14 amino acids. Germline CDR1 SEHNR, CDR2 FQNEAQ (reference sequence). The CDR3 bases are TGTGCCAGCAGCGGACAGGGGCGGAACACTGAAGCTTTCTTT. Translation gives CASSGQGRNTEAFF.